One sample yielded the 25 T cell receptor beta chains listed below, sequenced in a study of blood T cells in healthy people across ages. Combining a sample-barcoded 5' primer with a J-beta primer mix, a second PCR ran for about 7 to 11 cycles. Via MiXCR, TCRdb re-called the 5' RACE reads, giving one row per CDR3 protein. The data hold 700,000 to 900,000 distinct CDR3 sequences, with around 24% observed a single time. In addition, the sample was reused for a study of T cells of mothers and their children.

Sequences were obtained from blood. The receptors derive from a boy between 5 and 17 years old in good health.

The chain recombines TRBV25-1 with TRBJ1-6, with D perhaps TRBD1 (6 bases). The CDR3 sequence is 13 residues long. V was pared by 3 bases and J by 12 bases, with 12 bases between. Germline CDR1 is MGHDK and CDR2 is SYGVNS. The CDR3 coding sequence is TGTGCCAGCAGTGAGGGACATTGGGAACCCCTCCACTTT. Translation gives CASSEGHWEPLHF.

The rearrangement uses TRBV5-5 and TRBJ2-5; no reliable D call. The assigned J gene may be wrong: the sequence end matches TRBJ2-1 better. This CDR3 is built from 11 residues. Germline CDR1 and CDR2: SGHKS and YYEKEE (reference sequence). CDR3 amino acids: CASSMYNEQFF. The CDR3 nucleotides read TGTGCCAGCAGCATGTACAATGAGCAGTTCTTC.

This clonotype has more than one count but fewer than ten. The chain employs TRBV4-2 and TRBJ2-5, with 10 bases identical to TRBD1. The germline gives CDR1 LGHNA, CDR2 YNFKEQ. The CDR3 length is 15 residues. J lost 11 bases, V lost 0 bases, and 9 bases had no gene match. CDR3 sequence (DNA): TGTGCCAGCAGCCAAGATGACAGGGGGCAACGGGAGCAGTACTTC. It yields the protein CASSQDDRGQREQYF.

This clonotype was seen many times. J is TRBJ1-5 and V is TRBV5-5; 7 nucleotides match TRBD1. Germline CDR1 is SGHKS and CDR2 is YYEKEE (reference sequence). The V gene end was trimmed by 1 base and the J gene end by 3 bases; junction bases not matched to a gene: 4. CDR3 length: 15 amino acids. The DNA for the CDR3 is TGTGCCAGCAGCTTGAGGGGGCAGGACAATCAGCCCCAGCATTTT. Its translation is CASSLRGQDNQPQHF.

CDR3 sequence reads: CASSMAPLAGRKNIQYF. In DNA, the CDR3 is TGTGCCAGTAGTATGGCCCCCCTGGCGGGGAGGAAAAACATTCAGTACTTC. This chain uses TRBV19 with TRBJ2-4; D perhaps matches TRBD2 (6 bases). Trimming removed 3 bases at V and 4 bases at J, with 19 bases between. The germline gives CDR1 LNHDA, CDR2 SQIVND (reference sequence). The CDR3 extends over 17 amino acids.

The gene calls are TRBV4-1 and TRBJ2-5; 13 bases map to TRBD2. The ends lost 4 bases at V and 0 bases at J; junction bases unmatched: 8. This CDR3 is 18 amino acids long. Germline V gene data show CDR1 as MGHRA and CDR2 as YSYEKL. The CDR3: CASSPRLAGGGYQETQYF. The CDR3 nucleotides read TGCGCCAGCAGCCCCCGACTAGCGGGGGGCGGTTACCAAGAGACCCAGTACTTC.

The table lists this clonotype with a few counts. The chain recombines TRBV12-3 or TRBV12-4 with TRBJ2-3; tentatively, D is TRBD1 (6 bases). The CDR3 covers 15 residues. The V and J ends lost 3 bases and 1 base respectively, with 11 bases between them. Here the CDR3 DNA reads TGTGCCAGCAGTTTCTGGCCAGGGGGCACAGATACGCAGTATTTT. Protein: CASSFWPGGTDTQYF.

This clonotype was picked up a small number of times. CDR3 in amino acids: CASRGGGDGTEAFF. The CDR3 DNA is TGCGCCAGCAGGGGAGGGGGCGACGGCACTGAAGCTTTCTTT. The chain uses TRBV5-1 and TRBJ1-1; the match to TRBD1 covers 7 bases. Germline CDR1 is SGHRS and CDR2 is YFSETQ. The CDR3 runs to 14 residues. Trimming took 5 bases from V and 4 from J; bases not matched to a gene: 8.

The chain couples TRBV7-2 to TRBJ2-4; the match to TRBD1 covers 8 bases. The J segment lost 6 bases and the V segment lost 7 bases, leaving 14 bases of the junction unmatched. Per the germline V gene, CDR1 is SGHTA and CDR2 is FQGNSA. This CDR3 contains 16 residues. CDR3 nucleotide sequence: TGTGCCAGCAACCCAAAGGACAGGGCCCTAACAAACATTCAGTACTTC. It is translated as CASNPKDRALTNIQYF. Using reference TRBV7-2 and TRBJ2-4 for the parts outside the CDR3, the full variable domain is GAGVSQSPSNKVTEKGKDVELRCDPISGHTALYWYRQSLGQGLEFLIYFQGNSAPDKSGLPSDRFSAERTGGSVSTLTIQRTQQEDSAVYLCASNPKDRALTNIQYFGAGTRLSVL.

V gene TRBV28 combines with J gene TRBJ2-2, with 10 nucleotides matching TRBD1. Per germline, CDR1 MDHEN and CDR2 SYDVKM. J was trimmed by 2 bases and V by 10 bases; bases with no gene match: 7. This CDR3 spans 15 amino acids. The chain's CDR3 is CATEDRGTNTGELFF. DNA of the CDR3: TGTGCCACCGAGGACAGGGGGACTAACACCGGGGAGCTGTTTTTT.

This clonotype showed up just a few times. CDR3 nucleotide sequence: TGCAGTGCTAGAGATATGGCTAGCGCCGAAGAGACCCAGTACTTC. Translated, it gives CSARDMASAEETQYF. This chain joins TRBV20-1 and TRBJ2-5; maybe TRBD2 (6 bases). Looked up from germline, CDR1 is DFQATT and CDR2 is SNEGSKA (reference sequence). This CDR3 has 15 amino acids. The V gene lost 0 bases and the J gene lost 3 bases, with 14 bases spanning the gap.

This clonotype was counted a few times. V and J are TRBV20-1 and TRBJ2-1; 13 positions match TRBD2. This CDR3 is built from 16 residues. V lost 1 base and J lost 3; bases outside the gene matches: 3. Germline V lookup: CDR1 DFQATT, CDR2 SNEGSKA (reference sequence). The CDR3 coding sequence is TGCAGTGCTAGAGGGACTAGCGGGGGAAGCTACAATGAGCAGTTCTTC. Its translation: CSARGTSGGSYNEQFF.

This clonotype was counted between two and nine times. The V and J genes are TRBV12-3 or TRBV12-4 and TRBJ2-5; 8 nucleotides line up with TRBD2. The J call may be incorrect, as the DNA end agrees better with TRBJ2-1. This CDR3 is 16 amino acids long. The CDR3: CASSLDSGGARNEQFF. The DNA of the CDR3 is TGTGCCAGCAGTTTAGATTCCGGGGGGGCTCGGAATGAGCAGTTCTTC.

The CDR3 protein is CSATEIYGYTF. The CDR3 DNA is TGCAGTGCTACAGAAATCTATGGCTACACCTTC. The chain uses TRBV20-1 and TRBJ1-2; D unresolved. V was shortened by 4 bases and J by 4 bases, with 7 bases between the two germline ends. The CDR3 is 11 residues long. The V gene's germline CDR1 is DFQATT and CDR2 SNEGSKA (reference sequence).

This clonotype was counted between two and nine times. Relative to the germline gene, one junction end is altered; a read error may explain this. This sequence joins TRBV28 and TRBJ2-5, with TRBD2 matching over 10 bases. CDR3 length: 11 residues. Germline lookup yields CDR1 MDHEN and CDR2 SYDVKM. Here the CDR3 reads CASSSGTSEHF. CDR3 DNA: TGTGCCAGCAGTTCCGGGACTAGCGAGCATTTC.

This clonotype was counted between two and nine times. The chain employs TRBV28 and TRBJ1-4, with 11 positions matching TRBD1. Germline-derived CDR1 and CDR2 are MDHEN and SYDVKM. CDR3 size: 14 residues. J lost 8 bases, V lost 6 bases, and 5 bases had no gene match. The CDR3 region is CASRAGTGGEKLFF. The CDR3 region has the DNA TGTGCCAGCAGAGCCGGGACAGGGGGAGAAAAACTGTTTTTT.

The chain uses TRBV6-5 and TRBJ2-5; 7 positions match TRBD2. Trimming removed 4 bases from V and 5 bases from J; junction bases left unmatched: 10. The CDR3 covers 15 residues. Germline V gene data show CDR1 as MNHEY and CDR2 as SVGAGI. In DNA, the CDR3 is TGTGCCAGCAGTTCACAATACGGGGACTACGAGACCCAGTACTTC. Protein product: CASSSQYGDYETQYF.

This clonotype came up a few times. V and J are TRBV6-1 and TRBJ1-2; weak D call: TRBD1 (5 bases). The CDR3 is 14 residues long. Germline V lookup: CDR1 MNHNS, CDR2 SASEGT. V shed 4 bases and J shed 1 base, with 10 bases lying between them. The CDR3 DNA reads as TGTGCCAGCAGTGCCAGGGAGGGTAACTATGGCTACACCTTC. Translation gives CASSAREGNYGYTF.

V gene TRBV6-6 combines with J gene TRBJ1-1, with 7 bases matching TRBD1. This CDR3 comprises 15 residues. V lost 0 bases and J lost 6; bases outside the gene matches: 7. The germline V gene has CDR1 MNHNY and CDR2 SVGAGI (reference sequence). The CDR3 spells CASSYSSTGSAEAFF. DNA for the CDR3: TGTGCCAGCAGTTACTCCTCGACAGGGAGCGCTGAAGCTTTCTTT.

The sample holds a few counts of this clonotype. The chain employs TRBV6-1 and TRBJ2-1; TRBD1 or TRBD2 may be the D gene (5 bases each). This CDR3 spans 13 amino acids. Germline CDR1 and CDR2: MNHNS and SASEGT. V lost 10 bases, J lost 4 bases, and 14 bases lay in between. The CDR3 nucleotides are TGTGCCACCCGAGGGGCAGGGTACAATGAGCAGTTCTTC. As protein: CATRGAGYNEQFF.

The J gene is TRBJ2-5, the V gene TRBV4-1; possibly TRBD1 for D (6 bases). The closer fit of TRBJ2-7 to the DNA end suggests the J call may be wrong. Germline CDR1 and CDR2: MGHRA and YSYEKL. There are 13 residues in the CDR3. CDR3 region: CASSQVPGVEQYF. CDR3 in DNA: TGCGCCAGCAGCCAAGTACCAGGGGTCGAGCAGTACTTC.

The rearrangement links TRBV2 to TRBJ2-2; no clear D gene. The length of the CDR3 is 15 residues. Germline V gene lookup returns CDR1 SNHLY and CDR2 FYNNEI. Trimming pared 6 bases from V and 2 bases from J, leaving 13 bases between. The CDR3, as DNA: TGTGCCAGCAGCCTTGACGGAAGAAACACCGGGGAGCTGTTTTTT. Its translation: CASSLDGRNTGELFF.

V is TRBV5-5 and J is TRBJ2-2; tentatively, D is TRBD1 (5 bases). This CDR3 has 13 amino acids. The germline gives CDR1 SGHKS, CDR2 YYEKEE (reference sequence). The V gene lost 5 bases and the J gene lost 6 bases, with 11 bases spanning the gap. CDR3 protein: CASRRAGSGELFF. The CDR3 DNA reads TGTGCCAGCAGAAGGGCAGGGTCCGGGGAGCTGTTTTTT.

This clonotype was detected a few times. This rearrangement joins TRBV7-9 to TRBJ2-7, with TRBD1 as a possible D gene (5 bases). The CDR3 has 14 amino acids. From germline, CDR1 is SEHNR and CDR2 FQNEAQ (reference sequence). Trimming removed 2 bases from V and 2 bases from J, with 10 bases in between. As DNA, the CDR3 is TGTGCCAGCAGCTTATATCAGGGTCCCTACGAGCAGTACTTC. Translated: CASSLYQGPYEQYF. Complete variable domain (other parts from reference TRBV7-9 and TRBJ2-7): DTGVSQNPRHKITKRGQNVTFRCDPISEHNRLYWYRQTLGQGPEFLTYFQNEAQLEKSRLLSDRFSAERPKGSFSTLEIQRTEQGDSAMYLCASSLYQGPYEQYFGPGTRLTVT.

The chain recombines TRBV3-1 with TRBJ2-2; perhaps TRBD2 as D (5 bases). Germline CDR1 reads LGHDT; CDR2 reads YNNKEL (reference sequence). The CDR3 has 15 residues. The V and J ends lost 1 base and 6 bases respectively, with 12 bases between them. The CDR3 nucleotides are TGTGCCAGCAGCCAAGCGGGGTCTAGTCCCGGGGAGCTGTTTTTT. The encoded protein is CASSQAGSSPGELFF.